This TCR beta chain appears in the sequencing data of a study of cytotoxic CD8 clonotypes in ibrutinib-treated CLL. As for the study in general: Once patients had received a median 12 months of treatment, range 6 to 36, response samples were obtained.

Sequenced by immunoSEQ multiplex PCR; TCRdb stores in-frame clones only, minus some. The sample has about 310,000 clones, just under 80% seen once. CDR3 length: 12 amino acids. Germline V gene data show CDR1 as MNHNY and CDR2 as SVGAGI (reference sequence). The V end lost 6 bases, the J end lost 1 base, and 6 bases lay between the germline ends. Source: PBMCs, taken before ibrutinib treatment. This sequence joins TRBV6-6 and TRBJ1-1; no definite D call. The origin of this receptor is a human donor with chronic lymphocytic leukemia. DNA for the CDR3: TGTGCCAGCAGACCTAGGAACACTGAAGCTTTCTTT. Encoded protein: CASRPRNTEAFF.